This TCR beta chain stems from a study of cytomegalovirus exposure and HLA in healthy donors. In the study overall: Earlier findings included 117 million unique TCR beta sequences obtained from 150 million to 200 million T cells.

This clone was detected only once. Its antigen is not known. The PCR was carried out with 60 Vbeta primers and 13 Jbeta primers. The assay was immunoSEQ multiplex PCR, and TCRdb's table has in-frame clones only and misses some. The table lists around 62,000 clones, 70% to 90% of them singletons. General observations from the study: A link between a missense DCLRE1C variant and TCR beta V- and J-gene trimming emerged from a later analysis.

This clonotype was sampled from a woman aged 25 to 45 in good health and CMV-seronegative. The sequencing input was PBMCs.

The CDR3 sequence: CASSLWSLCLGYTF. The CDR3 coding sequence is TGCGCCAGCAGCTTGTGGAGTTTGTGTTTAGGCTACACCTTC. This rearrangement joins TRBV5-1 to TRBJ1-2, with D uncertain. V lost 1 base and J lost 8, with 15 bases in between. CDR3 length: 14 residues. CDR1 and CDR2 from the germline V gene are SGHRS and YFSETQ. The entire variable domain, with the rest obtained from reference TRBV5-1 and TRBJ1-2, is as follows: KAGVTQTPRYLIKTRGQQVTLSCSPISGHRSVSWYQQTPGQGLQFLFEYFSETQRNKGNFPGRFSGRQFSNSRSEMNVSTLELGDSALYLCASSLWSLCLGYTFGSGTRLTVV.